These 18 T cell receptor beta chains originate from one sample sequenced in a study of T cells after yellow fever vaccination. A single record per CDR3 protein comes from TCRdb applying MiXCR to the 5' RACE reads. Of 60,000 to 95,000 distinct CDR3 sequences listed, about 7.2% are singletons. The sequences come from CD8+ T cells sorted from PBMCs, collected roughly 10 days after the first yellow fever vaccination. These receptors all come from a man between 18 and 29 years old who received the YFV17D yellow fever vaccine.

This clonotype appeared many times. This chain uses TRBV12-3 or TRBV12-4 with TRBJ1-1; 7 bases are a match to TRBD1. CDR3 length equals 13 residues. Unmatched junction bases numbered 5, after V lost 5 bases and J lost 5 bases. DNA of the CDR3: TGTGCCAGCAGTACAGGGGAGGGAACTGAAGCTTTCTTT. This sequence encodes CASSTGEGTEAFF.

Note on this clonotype: This sequence may be a read error, since a much larger clone differs from it by one base. This chain links TRBV28 with TRBJ2-3; 13 bases align to TRBD2. The CDR3 extends over 16 amino acids. CDR1 is MDHEN and CDR2 is SYDVKM in the germline V gene. CDR3 sequence (DNA): TGTACCAGCAACCCGACTAGCGGGGGGATCACAGATACGCAGTATTTT. Its protein is CTSNPTSGGITDTQYF.

This sequence joins TRBV2 and TRBJ1-2, with 7 bases fitting TRBD1. Trimming at V came to 5 bases and at J to 3 bases, leaving 12 bases not matched to a gene. Germline V lookup: CDR1 SNHLY, CDR2 FYNNEI. The CDR3 sequence is 16 residues long. The CDR3 reads CASSSLRQGGDYGYTF. CDR3 DNA sequence: TGTGCCAGCAGTTCCCTACGTCAGGGGGGGGACTATGGCTACACCTTC.

The gene calls are TRBV19 and TRBJ2-7, with D uncertain. Germline CDR1 and CDR2: LNHDA and SQIVND (reference sequence). The CDR3 totals 15 residues. V was trimmed by 5 bases and J by 0 bases, leaving 14 bases between them. CDR3 DNA sequence: TGTGCCAGTAGTGCTTCCCCGGTTAGCTCCTACGAGCAGTACTTC. It translates to CASSASPVSSYEQYF.

This clonotype has a count of ten or more. The chain is built from TRBV10-2 and TRBJ2-7; D not resolved. V shed 3 bases and J shed 6 bases, with 6 bases lying between them. This CDR3 contains 11 residues. Germline CDR1 and CDR2: WSHSY and SAAADI. DNA of the CDR3: TGCGCCAGCAGTGAAGGTAGCGAGCAGTACGTC. Translated: CASSEGSEQYV.

This clonotype was counted many times. This chain links TRBV10-3 with TRBJ1-5; D is possibly TRBD1 (5 bases). Germline V gives CDR1 ENHRY, CDR2 SYGVKD. V was cut by 2 bases and J by 3 bases, with 14 bases left in between. The CDR3 spans 16 residues. CDR3 amino acids: CAISERVEGPNQPQHF. CDR3 DNA: TGTGCCATCAGTGAGAGGGTAGAGGGACCCAATCAGCCCCAGCATTTT.

This clonotype was seen ten or more times. The chain employs TRBV5-1 and TRBJ2-1; 7 bases are a match to TRBD2. The CDR3 length is 16 residues. V was pared by 3 bases and J by 0 bases, with 6 bases of the junction left unmatched. Germline-derived CDR1 and CDR2 are SGHRS and YFSETQ. The CDR3 DNA reads TGCGCCAGCAGCTCTCTAGCGGAAAGCTCCTACAATGAGCAGTTCTTC. Protein sequence: CASSSLAESSYNEQFF.

This clonotype came up a few times. J is TRBJ2-7 and V is TRBV11-2; 14 bases are a match to TRBD2. Germline assignment: CDR1 SGHAT and CDR2 FQNNGV. CDR3 length equals 19 residues. After removal of 4 bases from V and 5 bases from J, the junction contained 16 bases not matched to a gene. CDR3 amino acids: CASSSTGLAGGQIKNEQYF. CDR3 coding DNA: TGTGCCAGCAGCTCCACTGGACTAGCGGGGGGACAGATTAAGAACGAGCAGTACTTC. The full variable domain, completed using reference TRBV11-2 and TRBJ2-7, is EAGVAQSPRYKIIEKRQSVAFWCNPISGHATLYWYQQILGQGPKLLIQFQNNGVVDDSQLPKDRFSAERLKGVDSTLKIQPAKLEDSAVYLCASSSTGLAGGQIKNEQYFGPGTRLTVT.

The chain employs TRBV7-2 and TRBJ2-7; no clear D gene. The germline V gene encodes CDR1 SGHTA and CDR2 FQGNSA. The CDR3 is made up of 13 amino acids. Trimming removed 2 bases at V and 2 bases at J, with 7 bases between. CDR3 region: CASSLSPPYEQYV. CDR3 DNA sequence: TGTGCCAGCAGCTTATCTCCTCCCTACGAGCAGTACGTC.

This clonotype has at least ten counts. The rearrangement links TRBV6-5 to TRBJ1-2; no clear D gene. CDR1 MNHEY and CDR2 SVGAGI come from the germline V gene. Trimming cost V 0 bases and J 8 bases, with 13 bases left between them. This CDR3 has 14 amino acids. In DNA form, the CDR3 reads TGTGCCAGCAGTTACTCGGGCCCCAGCGGGGGCTACACCTTC. Translation: CASSYSGPSGGYTF.

In its sample, this clonotype was seen many times. This rearrangement joins TRBV2 to TRBJ1-1; the D is unclear. The CDR3 is 14 amino acids. The germline gives CDR1 SNHLY, CDR2 FYNNEI. Between the trimmed V and J ends, which lost 3 bases and 5 bases, there was a span of 13 bases. Here the CDR3 DNA reads TGTGCCAGCAGTGAGAGCAGTGTGGGGACTGAAGCTTTCTTT. Its protein is CASSESSVGTEAFF.

This clonotype was counted at least ten times. This chain joins TRBV29-1 and TRBJ1-1; D possibly corresponds to TRBD1 (5 bases). Germline CDR1 reads SQVTM; CDR2 reads ANQGSEA. The CDR3 has 12 residues. Between the trimmed V and J ends, which lost 6 bases and 1 base, there was a span of 9 bases. CDR3 protein: CSVWGTNTEAFF. Here the CDR3 DNA reads TGCAGCGTGTGGGGGACGAACACTGAAGCTTTCTTT.

The genes are TRBV7-8 and TRBJ2-3, with 9 nucleotides matching TRBD2. This CDR3 is 16 amino acids long. Per germline, CDR1 SGHVS and CDR2 FQNEAQ. Losses at the gene ends were 5 bases for V and 0 bases for J; bases not matched to a gene: 6. The CDR3 DNA reads as TGTGCCAGCAGCCCAAGGAGCGGGGGGAGCACAGATACGCAGTATTTT. This gives the protein CASSPRSGGSTDTQYF.

The CDR3 DNA reads as TGTGCCAGCAGTCCGGGGGTTACCCAGGGGGCGATCACAGATACGCAGTATTTT. Translation: CASSPGVTQGAITDTQYF. The V and J genes are TRBV6-2 or TRBV6-3 and TRBJ2-3; 8 bases are shared with TRBD1. V dropped 5 bases and J dropped 2; count of bases not matched to a gene: 15. The CDR3 is made up of 18 amino acids. CDR1 is MNHEY, CDR2 SVGEGT, per germline.

This clonotype has ten or more counts. The chain recombines TRBV5-1 with TRBJ2-3, with D perhaps TRBD1 or TRBD2 (6 bases each). The CDR3 loop spans 16 amino acids. Per the germline V gene, CDR1 is SGHRS and CDR2 is YFSETQ. The V end lost 3 bases, the J end lost 4 bases, and 18 bases lay between the germline ends. The CDR3 protein is CASSWGRGRIPDTQYF. The CDR3 nucleotides are TGCGCCAGCAGCTGGGGCCGGGGGCGCATACCAGATACGCAGTATTTT.

This clonotype was detected many times. V and J are TRBV20-1 and TRBJ2-2; 7 bases fit TRBD1. The J segment lost 3 bases and the V segment lost 7 bases, leaving 5 bases of the junction unmatched. Germline V lookup: CDR1 DFQATT, CDR2 SNEGSKA (reference sequence). The CDR3 has 13 amino acids. The CDR3 protein is CSVQGEYTGELFF. Here the CDR3 DNA reads TGCAGTGTCCAGGGGGAATACACCGGGGAGCTGTTTTTT.

This clonotype was seen at least ten times. Germline is not matched at one junction end, which may reflect a read error. The chain combines TRBV5-1 with TRBJ2-1; D is unresolved. The CDR3 has 12 residues. Germline-derived CDR1 and CDR2 are SGHRS and YFSETQ. The DNA of the CDR3 is TGCGCCAGCAGGTATTCCTCCAATGAGCAGTTCTTC. Its translation: CASRYSSNEQFF.

In this sample, this clonotype turned up many times. This chain uses TRBV27 with TRBJ2-1, with D tentatively TRBD1 or TRBD2 (5 bases each). The V end lost 5 bases, the J end lost 6 bases, and 14 bases lay between the germline ends. CDR3 length: 14 residues. The germline V gene has CDR1 MNHEY and CDR2 SMNVEV (reference sequence). In DNA, the CDR3 is TGTGCCAGCAGTAAAGGAGCTGGGGGCAATGAGCAGTTCTTC. Residues: CASSKGAGGNEQFF.